Shown below are 26 T cell receptor beta chains from a single sample sequenced in a study of cytomegalovirus exposure and HLA in healthy donors. Vbeta (60) and Jbeta (13) primers were used in the PCR. TCRdb's copy holds only in-frame clones and misses some; the assay was immunoSEQ multiplex PCR. The table includes 120,000 to 150,000 clones, roughly 80% detected once. The sample comprised PBMCs. The receptors stem from a man aged 40-55 years in good health and CMV-seropositive.

The V call is TRBV7-8, the J call TRBJ2-7, with TRBD1 matching 7 bases. The CDR3 is 14 residues long. Germline lookup yields CDR1 SGHVS and CDR2 FQNEAQ. V was clipped by 3 bases and J by 0 bases; unmatched bases: 2. The CDR3 here is CASSFGTDSYEQYF. In DNA form, the CDR3 reads TGTGCCAGCAGCTTCGGGACAGACTCCTACGAGCAGTACTTC.

The chain carries TRBV27 and TRBJ2-1; 8 nucleotides line up with TRBD1. V trimming: 2 bases; J trimming: 2 bases; junction bases outside the gene matches: 2. The CDR3 loop spans 15 amino acids. In germline, CDR1 is MNHEY, CDR2 SMNVEV (reference sequence). The CDR3 is CASSLDRGPYNEQFF. CDR3 bases: TGTGCCAGCAGTTTAGACAGGGGCCCCTACAATGAGCAGTTCTTC.

The rearrangement links TRBV5-1 to TRBJ2-2; D perhaps matches TRBD1 (5 bases). Germline V gene data show CDR1 as SGHRS and CDR2 as YFSETQ. V lost 0 bases and J 3 bases, leaving 12 bases between the germline ends. The CDR3 extends over 16 amino acids. The DNA of the CDR3 is TGCGCCAGCAGCTTGGAAACAGGCCAGTACACCGGGGAGCTGTTTTTT. This gives the protein CASSLETGQYTGELFF.

The rearrangement joins TRBV5-4 to TRBJ2-7; D might be TRBD2 (6 bases). Trimming removed 3 bases at V and 6 bases at J, with 10 bases between. Germline loops: CDR1 SGHNT, CDR2 YYREEE (reference sequence). The CDR3 is 12 amino acids. CDR3 coding DNA: TGTGCCAGCAGCTATGCGGGGTTCGAGCAGTACTTC. Translated: CASSYAGFEQYF.

This clone was recorded a few times. The chain recombines TRBV7-2 with TRBJ1-1, with a tentative D call TRBD1 (6 bases). The germline V gene has CDR1 SGHTA and CDR2 FQGNSA. The CDR3 sequence is 13 residues long. V was cut by 5 bases and J by 4 bases, with 11 bases left in between. The CDR3 reads CASSISRGTEAFF. DNA for the CDR3: TGTGCCAGCAGCATTTCCAGGGGCACTGAAGCTTTCTTT.

The chain has TRBV12-5 and TRBJ2-1; the D gene is possibly TRBD1 (5 bases). The germline V and J ends were trimmed by 3 bases and 7 bases, with 13 bases remaining between them. Germline CDR1 LGHNT, CDR2 FRNRAP. This CDR3 comprises 14 residues. Here the CDR3 DNA reads TGTGCTAGTGGTTTAGGTTCAGGGTATAATGAGCAGTTCTTC. Translation gives CASGLGSGYNEQFF.

In regard to this clone: This likely reflects a read error, since a far larger clone is one base away. Other DNA sequences in this sample translate to the same CDR3. J is TRBJ1-2 and V is TRBV6-5, with 11 bases matching TRBD1. Trimming cost V 1 base and J 11 bases; bases outside gene matches: 9. The germline V gene has CDR1 MNHEY and CDR2 SVGAGI. CDR3 length equals 15 residues. CDR3 sequence reads: CASSYLGQGAGGYTF. For the CDR3, the DNA is TGTGCCAGCAGTTACTTAGGACAGGGGGCAGGTGGATACACCTTC.

This clone was detected only once. The chain employs TRBV14 and TRBJ2-1, with 8 bases fitting TRBD2. With V trimmed by 0 bases and J by 4 bases, 8 bases remained unmatched. The CDR3 has 17 amino acids. Per the germline V gene, CDR1 is SGHDN and CDR2 is FVKESK. CDR3 in amino acids: CASSQDRSAGAYNEQFF. The CDR3 region has the DNA TGTGCCAGCAGCCAAGATCGTTCAGCGGGGGCTTACAATGAGCAGTTCTTC.

V gene TRBV6-1 combines with J gene TRBJ2-1; D possibly corresponds to TRBD1 (7 bases). V lost 4 bases, J lost 7 bases, and 14 bases lay in between. The CDR3 sequence is 14 residues long. Per the germline V gene, CDR1 is MNHNS and CDR2 is SASEGT. CDR3 sequence reads: CASSGSTGRNEQFF. As DNA, the CDR3 is TGTGCCAGCAGTGGCTCGACAGGGAGGAATGAGCAGTTCTTC.

This rearrangement joins TRBV28 to TRBJ1-6, with 9 bases that match TRBD1. The V gene's germline CDR1 is MDHEN and CDR2 SYDVKM. This CDR3 region has 15 residues. Trimming at V came to 6 bases and at J to 5 bases, leaving 5 bases not matched to a gene. The CDR3 is CASSRTGANNSPLHF. The CDR3 coding sequence is TGTGCCAGCAGCCGGACAGGGGCTAATAATTCACCCCTCCACTTT.

The CDR3 sequence is CASSLEQGLTYEQFF. In DNA form, the CDR3 reads TGTGCCAGCAGCTTAGAACAGGGGTTGACATATGAGCAGTTCTTC. The gene calls are TRBV7-6 and TRBJ2-1; 7 nucleotides match TRBD1. The CDR3 has 15 residues. The V segment lost 1 base and the J segment 8 bases; nucleotides outside the gene matches: 8. The V gene's germline CDR1 is SGHVS and CDR2 FNYEAQ.

V gene TRBV6-5 combines with J gene TRBJ1-5; D uncertain. The ends were cut back, 6 bases at V and 4 bases at J, with 13 bases in the middle. CDR1 and CDR2 (germline): MNHEY, SVGAGI. The CDR3 sequence is 14 residues long. The CDR3 sequence is CASRNGEGNQPQHF. The CDR3 bases are TGTGCCAGCAGAAACGGGGAGGGAAATCAGCCCCAGCATTTT.

The chain carries TRBV11-2 and TRBJ2-3, with a weak D call TRBD1 (5 bases). The CDR3 extends over 15 amino acids. Trimming cost V 1 base and J 4 bases, with 12 bases left between them. Looked up from germline, CDR1 is SGHAT and CDR2 is FQNNGV. The chain's CDR3 is CASSLGTSSPDTQYF. The CDR3 DNA reads TGTGCCAGCAGCTTAGGGACAAGCAGCCCAGATACGCAGTATTTT. Full variable domain (outside the CDR3, taken from reference TRBV11-2 and TRBJ2-3): EAGVAQSPRYKIIEKRQSVAFWCNPISGHATLYWYQQILGQGPKLLIQFQNNGVVDDSQLPKDRFSAERLKGVDSTLKIQPAKLEDSAVYLCASSLGTSSPDTQYFGPGTRLTVL.

The V call is TRBV28, the J call TRBJ2-3; the match to TRBD2 covers 7 bases. The V and J ends lost 6 bases and 0 bases, in that order; junction bases with no gene match: 6. Germline CDR1 reads MDHEN; CDR2 reads SYDVKM. This CDR3 comprises 15 residues. The DNA for the CDR3 is TGTGCCAGCAGCTCCGCGGGGGATAGCACAGATACGCAGTATTTT. Translating gives CASSSAGDSTDTQYF.

This rearrangement joins TRBV4-2 to TRBJ2-1, with a tentative D call TRBD2 (5 bases). V was clipped by 1 base and J by 0 bases, with 16 bases between them. The CDR3 length is 18 residues. In germline, CDR1 is LGHNA, CDR2 YNFKEQ. The CDR3 bases are TGTGCCAGCAGCCAAGTTCGGAGGTCCCCTCTCTCCTACAATGAGCAGTTCTTC. This encodes CASSQVRRSPLSYNEQFF.

This clone was found once. The CDR3 DNA follows: TGTGCCAGCGGGGGACAGGGGAAACAAGAGACCCAGTACTTC. Translated, it gives CASGGQGKQETQYF. The rearrangement uses TRBV6-4 and TRBJ2-5; 10 bases match TRBD1. The J segment lost 2 bases and the V segment lost 8 bases, leaving 5 bases of the junction unmatched. In germline, CDR1 is MRHNA, CDR2 SNTAGT. This CDR3 region has 14 residues.

This clone came up a few times. This chain's CDR3 is CASSHSGTGNTF. The CDR3 nucleotides read TGCGCCAGCAGCCACTCCGGGACAGGGAACACCTTC. V usage is TRBV5-1 and J usage is TRBJ1-2, with TRBD1 matching over 9 bases. In germline, CDR1 is SGHRS, CDR2 YFSETQ. Trimming cost V 4 bases and J 12 bases; bases outside gene matches: 7. The CDR3 covers 12 residues.

The V and J genes are TRBV2 and TRBJ1-5, with a weak D call TRBD1 (6 bases). The CDR3 is 15 residues long. Trimming shortened V by 6 bases and J by 7 bases, and 19 bases separated the two germline ends. In germline, CDR1 is SNHLY, CDR2 FYNNEI. In DNA form, the CDR3 reads TGTGCCAGCAGGCCACAGGGAACTATCGGGCAGCCCCAGCATTTT. It translates to CASRPQGTIGQPQHF.

The chain couples TRBV11-2 to TRBJ2-3; 10 nucleotides match TRBD2. J lost 2 bases, V lost 2 bases, and 4 bases had no gene match. Germline CDR1 reads SGHAT; CDR2 reads FQNNGV. The CDR3 has 16 residues. CDR3 protein: CASSLQRGGYTDTQYF. The DNA of the CDR3 is TGTGCCAGCAGCTTACAGCGGGGGGGCTACACAGATACGCAGTATTTT.

This clone was seen a handful of times. This chain uses TRBV4-2 with TRBJ2-7; D is uncertain. V lost 4 bases to trimming and J lost 0 bases, with 13 bases between them. This CDR3 contains 15 residues. Germline CDR1 reads LGHNA; CDR2 reads YNFKEQ. CDR3 sequence: CASSPEAQPSYEQYF. The CDR3 region has the DNA TGTGCCAGCAGCCCCGAGGCGCAGCCCTCCTACGAGCAGTACTTC.

The chain recombines TRBV7-2 with TRBJ2-7, with 12 bases matching TRBD1. The J segment lost 6 bases and the V segment lost 7 bases, leaving 10 bases of the junction unmatched. Germline values: CDR1 SGHTA, CDR2 FQGNSA. This CDR3 has 15 amino acids. Here the CDR3 DNA reads TGTGCCAGCACCCACGGGGACAGGGGGCAAAGCGAGCAGTACTTC. It specifies CASTHGDRGQSEQYF.

V gene TRBV4-1 combines with J gene TRBJ2-7, with D possibly matching TRBD2 (6 bases). Trimming took off 2 bases at V and 3 bases at J, with 14 bases between the two ends. Per the germline V gene, CDR1 is MGHRA and CDR2 is YSYEKL. The CDR3 consists of 15 residues. DNA of the CDR3: TGCGCCAGCAGCCAATCTGGAGGGGTCGGCTACGAGCAGTACTTC. Encoded protein: CASSQSGGVGYEQYF.

The chain employs TRBV7-9 and TRBJ2-3, with TRBD2 matching 11 bases. The CDR3 is 16 amino acids. Germline loops: CDR1 SEHNR, CDR2 FQNEAQ (reference sequence). V gave up 3 bases and J gave up 4 bases; unmatched junction bases: 6. The CDR3 is CASSFSTSGKADTQYF. As DNA, the CDR3 is TGTGCCAGCAGCTTTTCGACTAGCGGGAAAGCAGATACGCAGTATTTT.

The chain employs TRBV9 and TRBJ2-1; the D gene is possibly TRBD2 (6 bases). In germline, CDR1 is SGDLS, CDR2 YYNGEE. The CDR3 consists of 16 residues. The V end lost 1 base, the J end lost 1 base, and 12 bases lay between the germline ends. CDR3: CASSVPVSGSYNEQFF. In DNA, the CDR3 is TGTGCCAGCAGCGTACCCGTCAGCGGGTCCTACAATGAGCAGTTCTTC.

V and J are TRBV28 and TRBJ2-7; D remains unclear. Germline assignment: CDR1 MDHEN and CDR2 SYDVKM. The length of the CDR3 is 12 residues. Deletions cut 3 bases from V and 6 bases from J, with 9 bases between. CDR3 bases: TGTGCCAGCAGTTTTGGTATCGGCGAGCAGTACTTC. It encodes CASSFGIGEQYF.

The chain has TRBV9 and TRBJ2-1, with D maybe TRBD2 (6 bases). Germline CDR1 is SGDLS and CDR2 is YYNGEE. This CDR3 is built from 15 residues. The V and J ends lost 5 bases and 8 bases respectively, with 20 bases between them. The CDR3 DNA sequence: TGTGCCAGCAGGAAAATAGAGGAGGGCCCCCATGAGCAGTTCTTC. Encoded protein: CASRKIEEGPHEQFF. The variable domain in full, completed from reference TRBV9 and TRBJ2-1, reads DSGVTQTPKHLITATGQRVTLRCSPRSGDLSVYWYQQSLDQGLQFLIQYYNGEERAKGNILERFSAQQFPDLHSELNLSSLELGDSALYFCASRKIEEGPHEQFFGPGTRLTVL.